This TCR beta chain originates from a study of T-cell memory formation after mild COVID-19. Study outcomes and limitations: Mainly CM and EM harbored the contracting CD4+ clones; mainly EMRA harbored the CD8+ ones.

A 5'RACE reaction primed in the constant segment made cDNA libraries of TCR alpha and TCR beta, and these carried sample barcodes and UMIs. Each CDR3 protein is one row after TCRdb ran MiXCR on the 5' RACE reads. The data show roughly 400,000 distinct CDR3 sequences, with more than 15% seen just once and around a fifth held by the top ten. Details on this clonotype: The antigen remains undetermined.

The CDR3 extends over 13 amino acids. Germline values: CDR1 SGHDT, CDR2 YYEEEE. V was cut by 2 bases and J by 3 bases, with 8 bases left in between. This chain uses TRBV5-6 with TRBJ2-5, with D perhaps TRBD1 (5 bases). The receptor's source is a man younger than 30 who had mild COVID-19 (a few samples of this study predate the infection). Cell type and time point are not known. The sample was PBMCs or a T cell subset sorted from them (not recorded which). The CDR3 DNA reads as TGTGCCAGCAGCTTTCCCAGGGAAGAGACCCAGTACTTC. Amino acids: CASSFPREETQYF.